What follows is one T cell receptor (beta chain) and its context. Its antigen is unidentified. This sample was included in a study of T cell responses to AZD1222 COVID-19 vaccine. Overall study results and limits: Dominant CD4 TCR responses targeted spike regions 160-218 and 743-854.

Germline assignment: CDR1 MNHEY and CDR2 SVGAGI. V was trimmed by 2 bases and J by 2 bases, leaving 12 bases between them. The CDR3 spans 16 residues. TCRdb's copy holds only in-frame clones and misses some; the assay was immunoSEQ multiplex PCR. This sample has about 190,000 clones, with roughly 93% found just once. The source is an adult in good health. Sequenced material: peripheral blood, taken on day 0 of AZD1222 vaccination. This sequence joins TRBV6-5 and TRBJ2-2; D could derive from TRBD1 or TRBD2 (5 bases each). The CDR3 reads CASSYGGTLNTGELFF. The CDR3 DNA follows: TGTGCCAGCAGTTACGGGGGAACCCTTAACACCGGGGAGCTGTTTTTT.